This record concerns one TCR beta chain sequence. The antigen is unknown. The data stem from a study of shared clonotypes between healthy human individuals. Whole-study results and caveats: Naive CD4 clonotype sharing across a handful of donors was 4% to 5%. It was expected that sequencing depth would affect clonotype sharing among donors. The generation probabilities recorded for non-shared clonotypes fell below those of clonotypes shared by all four donors.

Several immunoSEQ plates held equal portions of the genomic DNA taken from each subset. The method was immunoSEQ multiplex PCR; TCRdb's version includes in-frame clones alone and lacks a portion of them. The profile covers about 1 million clones, with roughly 75% appearing a single time and roughly 1.5% taken by the ten largest. The CDR3 runs to 12 residues. V lost 5 bases and J 5 bases, leaving 9 bases between the germline ends. The germline gives CDR1 SGHTA, CDR2 FQGNSA. The sample taken for sequencing was memory CD4+ T cells sorted from blood. The subset is: CD45RA-negative fraction. The chain uses TRBV7-2 and TRBJ2-5; D call uncertain. The receptor was derived from a man in his late teens or twenties in good health. CDR3 in amino acids: CASSQSWETQYF. Here the CDR3 DNA reads TGTGCCAGCAGCCAGTCCTGGGAGACCCAGTACTTC. Using reference TRBV7-2 and TRBJ2-5 for the parts outside the CDR3, the full variable domain is GAGVSQSPSNKVTEKGKDVELRCDPISGHTALYWYRQSLGQGLEFLIYFQGNSAPDKSGLPSDRFSAERTGGSVSTLTIQRTQQEDSAVYLCASSQSWETQYFGPGTRLLVL.